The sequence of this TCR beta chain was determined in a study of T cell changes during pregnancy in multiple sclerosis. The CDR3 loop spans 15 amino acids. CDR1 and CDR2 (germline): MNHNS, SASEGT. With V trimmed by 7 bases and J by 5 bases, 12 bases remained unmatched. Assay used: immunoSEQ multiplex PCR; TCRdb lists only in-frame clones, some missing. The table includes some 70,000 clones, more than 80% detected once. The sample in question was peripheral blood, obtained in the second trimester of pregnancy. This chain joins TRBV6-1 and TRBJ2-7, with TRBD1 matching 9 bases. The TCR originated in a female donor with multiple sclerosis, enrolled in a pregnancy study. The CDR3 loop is CASNDWDRVFHEQYF. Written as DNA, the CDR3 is TGTGCCAGCAACGATTGGGACAGGGTCTTCCACGAGCAGTACTTC.